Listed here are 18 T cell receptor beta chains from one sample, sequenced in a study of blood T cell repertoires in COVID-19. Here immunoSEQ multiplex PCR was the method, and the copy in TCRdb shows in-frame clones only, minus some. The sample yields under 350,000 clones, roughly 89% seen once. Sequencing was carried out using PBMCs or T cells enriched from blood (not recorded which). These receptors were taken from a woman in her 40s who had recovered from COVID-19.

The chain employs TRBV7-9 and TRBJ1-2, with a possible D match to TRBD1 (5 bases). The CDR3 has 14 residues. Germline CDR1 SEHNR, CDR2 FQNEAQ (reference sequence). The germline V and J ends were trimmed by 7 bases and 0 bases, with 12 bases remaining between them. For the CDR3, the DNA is TGTGCCAGCACACCCCAAGGGGCTAACTATGGCTACACCTTC. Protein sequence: CASTPQGANYGYTF.

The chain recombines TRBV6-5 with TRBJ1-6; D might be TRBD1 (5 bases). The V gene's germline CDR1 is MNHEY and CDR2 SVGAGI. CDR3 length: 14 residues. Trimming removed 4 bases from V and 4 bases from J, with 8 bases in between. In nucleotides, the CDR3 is TGTGCCAGCAGTTCCGGGACTTATAATTCACCCCTCCACTTT. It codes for CASSSGTYNSPLHF.

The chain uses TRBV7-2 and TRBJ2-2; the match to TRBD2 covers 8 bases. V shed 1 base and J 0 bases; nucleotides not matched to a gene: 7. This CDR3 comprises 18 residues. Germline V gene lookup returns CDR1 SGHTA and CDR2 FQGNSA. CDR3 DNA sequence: TGTGCCAGCAGCTTAGACTGGGCTAGCGGGTCGAACACCGGGGAGCTGTTTTTT. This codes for CASSLDWASGSNTGELFF. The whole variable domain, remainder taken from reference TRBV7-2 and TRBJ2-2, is GAGVSQSPSNKVTEKGKDVELRCDPISGHTALYWYRQSLGQGLEFLIYFQGNSAPDKSGLPSDRFSAERTGGSVSTLTIQRTQQEDSAVYLCASSLDWASGSNTGELFFGEGSRLTVL.

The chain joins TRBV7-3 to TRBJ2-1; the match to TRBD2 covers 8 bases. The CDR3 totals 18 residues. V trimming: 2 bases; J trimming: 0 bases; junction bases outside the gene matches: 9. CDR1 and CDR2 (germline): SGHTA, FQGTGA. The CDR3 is CASSLAASGLSSYNEQFF. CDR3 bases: TGTGCCAGCAGCTTAGCGGCTAGCGGGTTGAGCTCCTACAATGAGCAGTTCTTC.

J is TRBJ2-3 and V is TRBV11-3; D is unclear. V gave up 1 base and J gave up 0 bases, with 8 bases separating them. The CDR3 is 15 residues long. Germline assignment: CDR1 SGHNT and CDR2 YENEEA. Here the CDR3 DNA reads TGTGCCAGCAGCTTAGGATTAGCTAGCACAGATACGCAGTATTTT. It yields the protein CASSLGLASTDTQYF.

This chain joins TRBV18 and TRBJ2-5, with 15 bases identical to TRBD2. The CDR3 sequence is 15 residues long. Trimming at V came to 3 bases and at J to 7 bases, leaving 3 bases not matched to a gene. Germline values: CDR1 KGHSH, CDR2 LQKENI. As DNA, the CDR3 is TGTGCCAGCTCACCGGGGACTAGCGGGAGGTGGACCCAGTACTTC. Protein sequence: CASSPGTSGRWTQYF.

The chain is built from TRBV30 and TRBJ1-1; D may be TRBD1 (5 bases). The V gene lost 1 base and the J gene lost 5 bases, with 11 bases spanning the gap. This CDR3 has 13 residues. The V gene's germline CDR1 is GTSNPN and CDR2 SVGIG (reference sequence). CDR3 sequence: CAWSASGGTEAFF. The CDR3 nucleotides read TGTGCCTGGAGTGCGAGTGGGGGGACTGAAGCTTTCTTT.

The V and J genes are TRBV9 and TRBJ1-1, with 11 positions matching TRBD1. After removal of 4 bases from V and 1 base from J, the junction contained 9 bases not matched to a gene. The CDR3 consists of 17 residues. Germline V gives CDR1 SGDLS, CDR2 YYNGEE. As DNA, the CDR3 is TGTGCCAGCAGCTGGGGGACAGGGGGTTCCTCGAACACTGAAGCTTTCTTT. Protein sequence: CASSWGTGGSSNTEAFF.

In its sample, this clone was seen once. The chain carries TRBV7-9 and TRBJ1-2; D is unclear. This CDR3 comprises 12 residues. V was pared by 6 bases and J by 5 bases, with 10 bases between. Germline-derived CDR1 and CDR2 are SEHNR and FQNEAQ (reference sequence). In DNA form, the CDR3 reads TGTGCCAGCAGTCCCCCGGGGTATGGCTACACCTTC. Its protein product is CASSPPGYGYTF.

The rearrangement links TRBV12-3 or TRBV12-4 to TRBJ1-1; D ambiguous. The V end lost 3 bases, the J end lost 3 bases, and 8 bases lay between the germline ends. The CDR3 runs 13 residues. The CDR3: CASSFNYYTEAFF. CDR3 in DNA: TGTGCCAGCAGTTTTAATTACTACACTGAAGCTTTCTTT.

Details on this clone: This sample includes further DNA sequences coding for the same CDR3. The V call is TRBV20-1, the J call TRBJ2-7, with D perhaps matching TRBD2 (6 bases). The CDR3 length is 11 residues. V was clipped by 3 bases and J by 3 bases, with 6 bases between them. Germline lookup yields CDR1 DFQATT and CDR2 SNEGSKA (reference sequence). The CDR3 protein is CSASGSYEQYF. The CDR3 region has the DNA TGCAGTGCTAGCGGGAGCTACGAGCAGTACTTC.

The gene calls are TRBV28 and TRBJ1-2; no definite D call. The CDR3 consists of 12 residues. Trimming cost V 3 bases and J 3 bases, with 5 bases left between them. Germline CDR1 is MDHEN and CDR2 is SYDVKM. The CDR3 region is CASSFYYYGYTF. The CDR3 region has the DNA TGTGCCAGCAGTTTCTACTACTATGGCTACACCTTC.

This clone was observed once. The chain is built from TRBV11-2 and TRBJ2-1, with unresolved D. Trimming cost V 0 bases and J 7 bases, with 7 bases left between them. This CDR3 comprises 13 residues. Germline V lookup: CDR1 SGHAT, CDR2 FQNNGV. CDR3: CASSLDLANEQFF. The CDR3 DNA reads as TGTGCCAGCAGCTTAGATTTGGCAAATGAGCAGTTCTTC.

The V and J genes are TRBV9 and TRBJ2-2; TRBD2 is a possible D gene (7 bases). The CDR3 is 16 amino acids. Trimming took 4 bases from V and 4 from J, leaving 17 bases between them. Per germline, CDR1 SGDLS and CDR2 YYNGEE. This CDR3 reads CASSQMGGAPTGELFF. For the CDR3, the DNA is TGTGCCAGCAGCCAAATGGGGGGGGCCCCCACCGGGGAGCTGTTTTTT. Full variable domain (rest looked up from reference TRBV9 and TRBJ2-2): DSGVTQTPKHLITATGQRVTLRCSPRSGDLSVYWYQQSLDQGLQFLIQYYNGEERAKGNILERFSAQQFPDLHSELNLSSLELGDSALYFCASSQMGGAPTGELFFGEGSRLTVL.

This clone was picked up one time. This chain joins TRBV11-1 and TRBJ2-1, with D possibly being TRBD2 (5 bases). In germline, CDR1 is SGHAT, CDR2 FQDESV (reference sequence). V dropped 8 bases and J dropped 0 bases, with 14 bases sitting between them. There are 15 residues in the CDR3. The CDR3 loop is CASSTGRSSYNEQFF. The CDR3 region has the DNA TGTGCCAGCTCGACGGGAAGGAGCTCCTACAATGAGCAGTTCTTC.

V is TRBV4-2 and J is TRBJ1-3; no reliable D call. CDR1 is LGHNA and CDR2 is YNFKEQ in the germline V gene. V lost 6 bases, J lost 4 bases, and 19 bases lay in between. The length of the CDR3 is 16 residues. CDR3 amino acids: CASSPATFGGGNTIYF. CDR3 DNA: TGTGCCAGCAGTCCCGCCACGTTCGGCGGGGGAAACACCATATATTTT.

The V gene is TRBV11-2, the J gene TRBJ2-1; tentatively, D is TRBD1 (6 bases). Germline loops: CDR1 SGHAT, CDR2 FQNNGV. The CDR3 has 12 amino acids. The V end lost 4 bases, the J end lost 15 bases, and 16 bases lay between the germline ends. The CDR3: CASSYTGTRLFF. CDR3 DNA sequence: TGTGCCAGCAGCTATACCGGGACACGGCTGTTCTTC. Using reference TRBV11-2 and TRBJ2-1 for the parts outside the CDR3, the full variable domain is EAGVAQSPRYKIIEKRQSVAFWCNPISGHATLYWYQQILGQGPKLLIQFQNNGVVDDSQLPKDRFSAERLKGVDSTLKIQPAKLEDSAVYLCASSYTGTRLFFGPGTRLTVL.

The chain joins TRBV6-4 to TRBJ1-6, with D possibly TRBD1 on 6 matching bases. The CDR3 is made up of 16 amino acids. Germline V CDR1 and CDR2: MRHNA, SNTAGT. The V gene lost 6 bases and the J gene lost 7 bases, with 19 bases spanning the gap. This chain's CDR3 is CASREQGTISNSPLHF. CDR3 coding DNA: TGTGCCAGCAGAGAACAGGGAACTATCTCGAATTCACCCCTCCACTTT.